This T cell receptor beta chain was found in a study of regulatory T cells in long-lasting Graves disease. Background on the study: By definition, persistent Graves' disease involved antithyroid drugs for over 5 years alongside positive TSH receptor antibodies. Study-wide points: Among samples with persistent disease, TRBV28, TRBJ1-2 and TRBJ2-5 were favored.

V was clipped by 2 bases and J by 5 bases, with 16 bases between them. Germline values: CDR1 MDHEN, CDR2 SYDVKM. The CDR3 length is 15 residues. A few counts support this clonotype. Antigen specificity is unknown. Indicated time point: persistent/refractory GD, antithyroid drugs over 5 years with positive TRAb. Extracted PBMC RNA gave rise to the TCR library. Combining iRepertoire HTBI primers with Arm-PCR of CDR3 regions, the authors built TCR beta libraries. TCRdb re-called the multiplex PCR reads through MiXCR, storing one row per CDR3 protein. In the table there are a few hundred thousand distinct CDR3 sequences, about 20% of which are singletons.

The sequences come from peripheral blood mononuclear cells (PBMCs), collected when the disease was refractory, from a patient treated with antithyroid drugs. The clonotype was recovered from a female donor with Graves disease. The chain joins TRBV28 to TRBJ2-7; D possibly corresponds to TRBD2 (7 bases). CDR3 sequence (DNA): TGTGCCAGCAGTTTAAAGGGGGGGCGCGTCAACGAGCAGTACTTC. This sequence encodes CASSLKGGRVNEQYF.